The 20 T cell receptor beta chains below all came from one sample that was sequenced in a study of T cells after yellow fever vaccination (dated by TCRdb to about 2019). In the paper's terms, the treatment or condition label means: live attenuated yellow fever vaccine strain. Receptor libraries were prepared by 5' RACE. This sample was sequenced with an Illumina HiSeq 2500. TCRdb reprocessed the public reads (quality trimming at Q25 with fastp, clone calling with MiXCR) and kept in-frame beta chains. Records with the same CDR3 protein are collapsed into one entry carrying the most frequent genes and DNA. The table for this sample lists 450,000 to 650,000 distinct CDR3 sequences; about 13% of them were counted only once. About 14% of the sample rests with the top ten. The sample consisted of PBMCs, taken on the day of the yellow fever booster vaccination. All receptors come from a man under 40 who received the YFV17D yellow fever vaccine.

The V call is TRBV18, the J call TRBJ2-3; D remains unclear. The CDR3 is made up of 14 amino acids. Trimming pared 3 bases from V and 4 bases from J, leaving 11 bases between. Germline assignment: CDR1 KGHSH and CDR2 LQKENI. This CDR3 reads CASSPPVISDTQYF. The DNA of the CDR3 is TGTGCCAGCTCACCCCCCGTTATTTCAGATACGCAGTATTTT.

The chain is built from TRBV6-6 and TRBJ2-6; no reliable D call. Per germline, CDR1 MNHNY and CDR2 SVGAGI (reference sequence). V was trimmed by 11 bases and J by 4 bases, leaving 9 bases between them. The CDR3 contains 12 residues. The CDR3 loop is CAARSGANVLTF. The CDR3 nucleotides are TGTGCCGCTCGTTCCGGGGCCAACGTCCTGACTTTC.

This clonotype turned up a few times. V usage is TRBV7-2 and J usage is TRBJ2-1; D is unresolved. The germline gives CDR1 SGHTA, CDR2 FQGNSA. V lost 4 bases to trimming and J lost 2 bases, with 9 bases between them. This CDR3 is 14 amino acids long. The chain's CDR3 is CASSSEFAYNEQFF. The CDR3 DNA follows: TGTGCCAGCAGCTCCGAATTCGCCTACAATGAGCAGTTCTTC.

CDR3 sequence: CSAGGLAGDRETQYF. CDR3 nucleotides: TGCAGTGCGGGGGGACTAGCGGGAGATCGGGAGACCCAGTACTTC. This rearrangement joins TRBV20-1 to TRBJ2-5, with 14 bases matching TRBD2. CDR1 DFQATT and CDR2 SNEGSKA come from the germline V gene (reference sequence). CDR3 length equals 15 residues. The J segment lost 5 bases and the V segment lost 6 bases, leaving 8 bases of the junction unmatched.

This clonotype has ten or more counts. The chain has TRBV5-8 and TRBJ2-5; D remains ambiguous. The V gene's germline CDR1 is SGHTS and CDR2 YDEGEE. There are 13 residues in the CDR3. Between the trimmed V and J ends, which lost 2 bases and 1 base, there was a span of 6 bases. The CDR3 is CASSFPGQETQYF. CDR3 DNA sequence: TGTGCCAGCAGCTTTCCAGGCCAAGAGACCCAGTACTTC.

This clonotype has more than one count but fewer than ten. The chain recombines TRBV11-2 with TRBJ2-3; 11 positions match TRBD2. Per germline, CDR1 SGHAT and CDR2 FQNNGV. The CDR3 runs to 18 residues. V was pared by 3 bases and J by 1 base, with 9 bases of the junction left unmatched. The CDR3 DNA is TGTGCCAGCAGCTTGATTACTAGCGGGAGCGGGGGCACAGATACGCAGTATTTT. Protein: CASSLITSGSGGTDTQYF.

This clonotype was counted a few times. This chain joins TRBV7-8 and TRBJ2-1; D gene uncertain. CDR3 size: 13 residues. With 4 bases removed from V and 6 bases from J, the gap between germline ends came to 10 bases. CDR1 is SGHVS and CDR2 is FQNEAQ in the germline V gene. The CDR3 nucleotides are TGTGCCAGCAGCTCCATTTTCCTCAATGAGCAGTTCTTC. It codes for CASSSIFLNEQFF.

V is TRBV6-6 and J is TRBJ1-1; a possible D gene is TRBD1 (6 bases). The CDR3 consists of 12 residues. Per germline, CDR1 MNHNY and CDR2 SVGAGI (reference sequence). Trimming removed 6 bases from V and 7 bases from J, with 12 bases in between. This chain's CDR3 is CASRPGQHEAFF. The CDR3 nucleotides are TGTGCCAGCAGACCAGGACAGCATGAAGCTTTCTTT.

In this sample, this clonotype turned up many times. The chain has TRBV5-6 and TRBJ2-3; TRBD2 agrees at 8 bases. With 1 base clipped from V and 5 bases from J, the junction kept 6 bases outside the gene matches. The CDR3 is 15 residues long. Looked up from germline, CDR1 is SGHDT and CDR2 is YYEEEE. The CDR3 spells CASSLSGSLGDTQYF. DNA for the CDR3: TGTGCCAGCAGCTTGAGCGGGAGTCTCGGAGATACGCAGTATTTT.

The chain links TRBV30 to TRBJ2-2; 9 nucleotides agree with TRBD1. CDR3 length: 14 amino acids. Unmatched junction bases numbered 5, after V lost 3 bases and J lost 6 bases. Germline CDR1 reads GTSNPN; CDR2 reads SVGIG (reference sequence). The CDR3 DNA is TGTGCCTGGAGGGGACAGGGACGACCCGGGGAGCTGTTTTTT. Its translation: CAWRGQGRPGELFF.

The rearrangement uses TRBV6-5 and TRBJ2-1, with D tentatively TRBD1 or TRBD2 (5 bases each). Trimming pared 0 bases from V and 10 bases from J, leaving 10 bases between. The CDR3 is 13 residues long. Germline V gives CDR1 MNHEY, CDR2 SVGAGI. The CDR3: CASSYSGEGEQFF. CDR3 in DNA: TGTGCCAGCAGTTACTCGGGGGAAGGGGAGCAGTTCTTC.

A few counts support this clonotype. This chain connects TRBV20-1 to TRBJ2-7; D unclear. The CDR3 runs to 15 residues. The germline gives CDR1 DFQATT, CDR2 SNEGSKA (reference sequence). Trimming shortened V by 3 bases and J by 1 base, and 16 bases separated the two germline ends. CDR3 loop: CSARASYPTSYEQYF. CDR3 DNA: TGCAGTGCTAGGGCCTCCTACCCGACGTCCTACGAGCAGTACTTC.

This clonotype was detected many times. The chain carries TRBV4-3 and TRBJ2-6; D is uncertain. In germline, CDR1 is LGHNA, CDR2 YSLEER. Trimming shortened V by 3 bases and J by 1 base, and 4 bases separated the two germline ends. The CDR3 contains 14 residues. The CDR3 coding sequence is TGCGCCAGCAGCCAGTGGTCTGGGGCCAACGTCCTGACTTTC. Amino acid sequence: CASSQWSGANVLTF.

This clonotype was found a few times. The V call is TRBV7-9, the J call TRBJ2-7; D may match TRBD1 or TRBD2 (6 bases each). Germline CDR1 reads SEHNR; CDR2 reads FQNEAQ (reference sequence). The CDR3 consists of 14 residues. V dropped 4 bases and J dropped 4 bases, with 14 bases sitting between them. The CDR3 bases are TGTGCCAGCAGCTCGGGGGACAAATTATACGAGCAGTACTTC. Translating it yields CASSSGDKLYEQYF.

The rearrangement uses TRBV5-4 and TRBJ2-1, with D possibly being TRBD1 or TRBD2 (5 bases each). Trimming shortened V by 4 bases and J by 0 bases, and 11 bases separated the two germline ends. Germline CDR1 is SGHNT and CDR2 is YYREEE (reference sequence). The CDR3 is 15 amino acids. CDR3 amino acids: CASSVGRPSYNEQFF. The CDR3 DNA is TGTGCCAGCAGCGTGGGACGGCCCTCCTACAATGAGCAGTTCTTC. The entire variable domain, with the rest obtained from reference TRBV5-4 and TRBJ2-1, is as follows: ETGVTQSPTHLIKTRGQQVTLRCSSQSGHNTVSWYQQALGQGPQFIFQYYREEENGRGNFPPRFSGLQFPNYSSELNVNALELDDSALYLCASSVGRPSYNEQFFGPGTRLTVL.

This clonotype has a single count. The chain recombines TRBV5-4 with TRBJ2-1, with D hard to call. Germline CDR1 SGHNT, CDR2 YYREEE (reference sequence). CDR3 length: 16 amino acids. V gave up 1 base and J gave up 0 bases, with 11 bases separating them. CDR3 DNA: TGTGCCAGCAGCTTGATGGCGACCAGCTCCTACAATGAGCAGTTCTTC. The encoded protein is CASSLMATSSYNEQFF.

The chain employs TRBV3-1 and TRBJ1-6; 7 bases align to TRBD1. The CDR3 totals 15 residues. Trimming cost V 4 bases and J 6 bases; bases outside gene matches: 6. Germline V lookup: CDR1 LGHDT, CDR2 YNNKEL (reference sequence). CDR3 nucleotides: TGTGCCAGCAGCCCTTGGGGACAGTTTAATTCACCCCTCCACTTT. Amino acids: CASSPWGQFNSPLHF.

This clonotype was seen a few times. V gene TRBV30 combines with J gene TRBJ2-5, with 10 bases identical to TRBD2. J lost 4 bases, V lost 0 bases, and 5 bases had no gene match. Germline V gene data show CDR1 as GTSNPN and CDR2 as SVGIG (reference sequence). The CDR3 runs 15 residues. The CDR3 here is CAWSVTSGIGETQYF. In DNA form, the CDR3 reads TGTGCCTGGAGTGTAACTAGCGGGATCGGAGAGACCCAGTACTTC. The entire variable domain, with the rest obtained from reference TRBV30 and TRBJ2-5, is as follows: SQTIHQWPATLVQPVGSPLSLECTVEGTSNPNLYWYRQAAGRGLQLLFYSVGIGQISSEVPQNLSASRPQDRQFILSSKKLLLSDSGFYLCAWSVTSGIGETQYFGPGTRLLVL.

The genes are TRBV25-1 and TRBJ2-1; perhaps TRBD1 as D (5 bases). The CDR3 runs 14 residues. Trimming took off 4 bases at V and 14 bases at J, with 21 bases between the two ends. Per the germline V gene, CDR1 is MGHDK and CDR2 is SYGVNS. DNA for the CDR3: TGTGCCAGCAGTGGGGCAGGGTTGATAGGGGAAGAGTTCTTC. Protein: CASSGAGLIGEEFF.

The CDR3 sequence is CASSQGQGIPYNEQFF. DNA of the CDR3: TGTGCCAGCAGCCAAGGACAGGGGATCCCCTACAATGAGCAGTTCTTC. The chain joins TRBV3-1 to TRBJ2-1, with TRBD1 identical over 8 bases. The V and J ends lost 1 base and 2 bases, in that order; junction bases with no gene match: 4. The germline gives CDR1 LGHDT, CDR2 YNNKEL (reference sequence). This CDR3 region has 16 residues.